This entry is about one T cell receptor beta chain. Its specificity is not known. CDR1 and CDR2 from the germline V gene are MNHNY and SVGAGI (reference sequence). There are 14 residues in the CDR3. Trimming took 6 bases from V and 5 from J, leaving 16 bases between them. This sample is part of a study of blood T cells in healthy people across ages. Study as a whole: Template switching recovered approximately one barcoded beta molecule for every two T cells. General study findings and limits: As age increased, TCR beta diversity per million T cells fell in a roughly linear fashion.

Primers used in a second PCR of roughly 7 to 12 cycles were a sample-barcoded 5' primer and a J-beta primer mix. TCRdb recomputed calls from the 5' RACE reads with MiXCR, one row per CDR3 protein. The repertoire includes hundreds of thousands of distinct CDR3 sequences, about 25% of them detected once, and 9.4% sits in the top ten. This same sample was also part of a study on T cells of mothers and their children. In that study: Barcodes and 2-4 random nucleotides were added by M1S in the second PCR.

The chain employs TRBV6-6 and TRBJ1-2, with D possibly matching TRBD1 (5 bases). This sequence was found in a boy between 10 and 17 years old in good health. Sequencing used blood. CDR3 sequence reads: CASSSGDGPYGYTF. DNA of the CDR3: TGTGCCAGCAGCTCCGGGGACGGACCATATGGCTACACCTTC.